Listed below are T cell receptor beta chains from one sample, sequenced in a study of blood T cell repertoires in COVID-19. Method: immunoSEQ multiplex PCR; TCRdb's copy keeps in-frame clones and lacks some. This repertoire shows 350,000 to 400,000 clones, about 89% found once; its top ten account for about 0.78%. Material for sequencing was PBMCs or T cells enriched from blood (not recorded which). These receptor sequences come from a middle-aged woman who had been exposed to COVID-19. Each CDR3 is given with its conserved first and last residue. Fields, in order: clone size, J gene, D gene, V gene, CDR3 length, CDR3 protein, CDR3 DNA. D genes are given only for firm matches. A clone size is listed for some rows: how often the clone was seen (once, few, many), or a class if it is expanded.

clone_size: -; j_call: TRBJ2-1; d_call: -; v_call: TRBV29-1; cdr3_length: 15; cdr3_aa: CSGYYAGQQYNEQFF; cdr3_nt: TGCAGCGGCTATTATGCCGGACAGCAATACAATGAGCAGTTCTTC
clone_size: -; j_call: TRBJ2-7; d_call: -; v_call: TRBV5-1; cdr3_length: 19; cdr3_aa: CASSLVFRPASGPSYEQYF; cdr3_nt: TGCGCCAGCAGCTTGGTTTTCCGACCCGCCTCAGGCCCCTCCTACGAGCAGTACTTC
clone_size: -; j_call: TRBJ2-1; d_call: -; v_call: TRBV21-1; cdr3_length: 13; cdr3_aa: CASSNGGFNEQFF; cdr3_nt: TGTGCCAGCAGCAATGGAGGGTTCAATGAGCAGTTCTTC
clone_size: -; j_call: TRBJ2-3; d_call: TRBD2; v_call: TRBV5-4; cdr3_length: 18; cdr3_aa: CASSLDLAGGLSRYTQYF; cdr3_nt: TGTGCCAGCAGCTTGGATCTAGCGGGGGGGCTATCCCGTTATACGCAGTATTTT
clone_size: -; j_call: TRBJ2-2; d_call: TRBD1; v_call: TRBV25-1; cdr3_length: 14; cdr3_aa: CASSESAGGWELFF; cdr3_nt: TGTGCCAGCAGTGAATCCGCAGGGGGTTGGGAGCTGTTTTTT
clone_size: -; j_call: TRBJ2-3; d_call: TRBD2; v_call: TRBV30; cdr3_length: 14; cdr3_aa: CAWSLASGRYTQYF; cdr3_nt: TGTGCCTGGAGTCTCGCTAGCGGGAGGTATACGCAGTATTTT
clone_size: -; j_call: TRBJ1-5; d_call: -; v_call: TRBV30; cdr3_length: 14; cdr3_aa: CAWSVGQGYQPQHF; cdr3_nt: TGTGCCTGGAGTGTGGGGCAGGGGTACCAGCCCCAGCATTTT
clone_size: -; j_call: TRBJ1-2; d_call: -; v_call: TRBV10-1; cdr3_length: 16; cdr3_aa: CASSDGYWGVSYGYTF; cdr3_nt: TGCGCCAGCAGTGATGGATACTGGGGGGTCTCATATGGCTACACCTTC
clone_size: -; j_call: TRBJ1-5; d_call: -; v_call: TRBV30; cdr3_length: 13; cdr3_aa: CAWSLGDNQPQHF; cdr3_nt: TGTGCCTGGAGTTTAGGGGATAATCAGCCCCAGCATTTT
clone_size: -; j_call: TRBJ1-1; d_call: -; v_call: TRBV29-1; cdr3_length: 12; cdr3_aa: CSVGGLNSEAFF; cdr3_nt: TGCAGCGTTGGAGGACTGAACTCTGAAGCTTTCTTT
clone_size: -; j_call: TRBJ1-3; d_call: TRBD1; v_call: TRBV7-8; cdr3_length: 18; cdr3_aa: CASSLADRTGLAGNTIYF; cdr3_nt: TGTGCCAGCAGCTTAGCGGACCGGACAGGGTTGGCTGGAAACACCATATATTTT
clone_size: -; j_call: TRBJ2-7; d_call: -; v_call: TRBV6-1; cdr3_length: 15; cdr3_aa: CASSEALARSTEQYF; cdr3_nt: TGTGCCAGCAGTGAAGCGCTAGCAAGGAGTACCGAGCAGTACTTC
clone_size: -; j_call: TRBJ2-7; d_call: TRBD2; v_call: TRBV5-1; cdr3_length: 19; cdr3_aa: CASSLARLGTSGGPYEQYF; cdr3_nt: TGCGCCAGCAGCTTGGCCAGGTTGGGGACTAGCGGGGGGCCCTACGAGCAGTACTTC
clone_size: -; j_call: TRBJ2-1; d_call: -; v_call: TRBV5-1; cdr3_length: 17; cdr3_aa: CASSLVPIQYSYNEQFF; cdr3_nt: TGCGCCAGCAGCTTGGTCCCTATCCAATACTCCTACAATGAGCAGTTCTTC
clone_size: -; j_call: TRBJ1-5; d_call: -; v_call: TRBV2; cdr3_length: 14; cdr3_aa: CASSDLTGNQPQHF; cdr3_nt: TGTGCCAGCAGTGACCTGACAGGCAATCAGCCCCAGCATTTT
clone_size: -; j_call: TRBJ1-2; d_call: -; v_call: TRBV9; cdr3_length: 15; cdr3_aa: CASSVDSGFLAGYTF; cdr3_nt: TGTGCCAGCAGCGTAGATTCGGGGTTTCTCGCTGGCTACACCTTC
clone_size: -; j_call: TRBJ2-1; d_call: -; v_call: TRBV27; cdr3_length: 12; cdr3_aa: CASSVRGAEQFF; cdr3_nt: TGTGCCAGCAGTGTCAGGGGTGCTGAGCAGTTCTTC
clone_size: -; j_call: TRBJ1-2; d_call: TRBD1; v_call: TRBV9; cdr3_length: 16; cdr3_aa: CASSVAGTGGSYGYTF; cdr3_nt: TGTGCCAGCAGCGTAGCTGGGACAGGGGGCAGCTATGGCTACACCTTC
clone_size: -; j_call: TRBJ1-5; d_call: -; v_call: TRBV20-1; cdr3_length: 15; cdr3_aa: CSASGSQGSNQPQHF; cdr3_nt: TGCAGTGCTAGTGGGTCGCAGGGGAGCAATCAGCCCCAGCATTTT
clone_size: -; j_call: TRBJ1-3; d_call: -; v_call: TRBV7-2; cdr3_length: 17; cdr3_aa: CASSLFPQERTGNGIYF; cdr3_nt: TGTGCCAGCAGCTTATTCCCACAGGAGCGAACTGGAAACGGCATATATTTT
clone_size: few; j_call: TRBJ1-4; d_call: -; v_call: TRBV4-1; cdr3_length: 15; cdr3_aa: CASSPQPGQTEKLFF; cdr3_nt: TGCGCCAGCAGCCCCCAGCCCGGACAGACAGAAAAACTGTTTTTT
clone_size: once; j_call: TRBJ1-2; d_call: -; v_call: TRBV15; cdr3_length: 13; cdr3_aa: CATSSLIPDGYTF; cdr3_nt: TGTGCCACCAGCAGTCTAATCCCGGATGGCTACACCTTC
clone_size: -; j_call: TRBJ1-3; d_call: -; v_call: TRBV7-9; cdr3_length: 14; cdr3_aa: CASSMIGVANTIYF; cdr3_nt: TGTGCCAGCAGCATGATCGGGGTGGCCAACACCATATATTTT
clone_size: -; j_call: TRBJ1-2; d_call: TRBD1; v_call: TRBV20-1; cdr3_length: 16; cdr3_aa: CSASLARGQGSYGYTF; cdr3_nt: TGCAGTGCTAGTTTGGCGCGGGGACAGGGCTCATATGGCTACACCTTC
clone_size: -; j_call: TRBJ1-4; d_call: -; v_call: TRBV19; cdr3_length: 19; cdr3_aa: CASSIPSGLRVRGREKLFF; cdr3_nt: TGTGCCAGTAGTATCCCCAGCGGCTTAAGAGTCAGGGGCCGTGAAAAACTGTTTTTT
clone_size: -; j_call: TRBJ1-1; d_call: -; v_call: TRBV6-5; cdr3_length: 13; cdr3_aa: CATWGGAGTEAFF; cdr3_nt: TGTGCCACCTGGGGGGGCGCGGGGACTGAAGCTTTCTTT
clone_size: -; j_call: TRBJ1-1; d_call: TRBD1; v_call: TRBV5-1; cdr3_length: 15; cdr3_aa: CASSFTGGYWTEAFF; cdr3_nt: TGCGCCAGCAGCTTTACAGGGGGGTATTGGACTGAAGCTTTCTTT
clone_size: -; j_call: TRBJ2-1; d_call: TRBD2; v_call: TRBV5-1; cdr3_length: 14; cdr3_aa: CASTGTSGSNEQFF; cdr3_nt: TGCGCCAGCACTGGGACTAGCGGGAGCAATGAGCAGTTCTTC
clone_size: few; j_call: TRBJ1-2; d_call: -; v_call: TRBV30; cdr3_length: 15; cdr3_aa: CAWGPAGISNYGYTF; cdr3_nt: TGTGCCTGGGGCCCGGCGGGGATTTCAAACTATGGCTACACCTTC
clone_size: -; j_call: TRBJ2-5; d_call: -; v_call: TRBV19; cdr3_length: 12; cdr3_aa: CASSIGAETQYF; cdr3_nt: TGTGCCAGTAGTATAGGCGCAGAGACCCAGTACTTC
clone_size: -; j_call: TRBJ2-2; d_call: TRBD1; v_call: TRBV7-8; cdr3_length: 15; cdr3_aa: CASSPGTGRTGELFF; cdr3_nt: TGTGCCAGCAGCCCGGGGACAGGGCGGACCGGGGAGCTGTTTTTT
clone_size: -; j_call: TRBJ1-2; d_call: -; v_call: TRBV7-9; cdr3_length: 13; cdr3_aa: CASSLDHRDGYTF; cdr3_nt: TGTGCCAGCAGCTTAGATCACAGGGATGGCTACACCTTC
clone_size: -; j_call: TRBJ2-3; d_call: TRBD2; v_call: TRBV3-1/TRBV3-2; cdr3_length: 18; cdr3_aa: CASSQGVFSGGGTDTQYF; cdr3_nt: TGTGCCAGCAGCCAAGGGGTTTTTAGCGGGGGTGGCACAGATACGCAGTATTTT
clone_size: -; j_call: TRBJ2-7; d_call: TRBD2; v_call: TRBV15; cdr3_length: 16; cdr3_aa: CATSRLGEGSSYEQYF; cdr3_nt: TGTGCCACCAGCAGACTAGGGGAGGGTAGCTCCTACGAGCAGTACTTC
clone_size: -; j_call: TRBJ1-2; d_call: -; v_call: TRBV5-5; cdr3_length: 15; cdr3_aa: CASSLLRVPVQGYTF; cdr3_nt: TGTGCCAGCAGCTTGCTACGGGTTCCCGTCCAAGGCTACACCTTC
clone_size: -; j_call: TRBJ1-4; d_call: -; v_call: TRBV7-9; cdr3_length: 17; cdr3_aa: CASSPGVRGATNEKLFF; cdr3_nt: TGTGCCAGCAGCCCAGGGGTCCGCGGCGCAACTAATGAAAAACTGTTTTTT
clone_size: -; j_call: TRBJ1-2; d_call: -; v_call: TRBV6-5; cdr3_length: 15; cdr3_aa: CASSYSYAEGEGYTF; cdr3_nt: TGTGCCAGCAGTTACTCGTACGCAGAAGGGGAAGGCTACACCTTC
clone_size: -; j_call: TRBJ1-4; d_call: TRBD1; v_call: TRBV30; cdr3_length: 12; cdr3_aa: CAWRQGAEKLFF; cdr3_nt: TGTGCCTGGAGACAGGGGGCTGAAAAACTGTTTTTT
clone_size: -; j_call: TRBJ2-2; d_call: TRBD2; v_call: TRBV5-5; cdr3_length: 16; cdr3_aa: CASSLQTSGLTGELFF; cdr3_nt: TGTGCCAGCAGCCTCCAGACTAGCGGGCTCACCGGGGAGCTGTTTTTT
clone_size: -; j_call: TRBJ1-2; d_call: -; v_call: TRBV5-1; cdr3_length: 13; cdr3_aa: CASSLEGDTGYTF; cdr3_nt: TGCGCCAGCAGCTTGGAAGGGGACACTGGCTACACCTTC
clone_size: -; j_call: TRBJ1-1; d_call: TRBD1; v_call: TRBV9; cdr3_length: 15; cdr3_aa: CASSVVGRGDTEAFF; cdr3_nt: TGTGCCAGCAGCGTAGTTGGCAGGGGGGACACTGAAGCTTTCTTT
clone_size: -; j_call: TRBJ2-1; d_call: TRBD1; v_call: TRBV7-3; cdr3_length: 14; cdr3_aa: CASSLGQGNDEQFF; cdr3_nt: TGTGCCAGCAGCTTGGGACAGGGGAACGATGAGCAGTTCTTC
clone_size: once; j_call: TRBJ1-6; d_call: -; v_call: TRBV9; cdr3_length: 16; cdr3_aa: CASSVGGGAYNSPLHF; cdr3_nt: TGTGCCAGCAGCGTAGGAGGAGGGGCTTATAATTCACCCCTCCACTTT
clone_size: -; j_call: TRBJ1-1; d_call: -; v_call: TRBV7-6; cdr3_length: 14; cdr3_aa: CASSLRTGSTEAFF; cdr3_nt: TGTGCCAGCAGCTTACGCACAGGTTCCACTGAAGCTTTCTTT
clone_size: -; j_call: TRBJ2-7; d_call: -; v_call: TRBV27; cdr3_length: 13; cdr3_aa: CASSFPGFYEQYF; cdr3_nt: TGTGCCAGCAGTTTCCCGGGTTTCTACGAGCAGTACTTC
clone_size: -; j_call: TRBJ1-2; d_call: TRBD1; v_call: TRBV5-1; cdr3_length: 14; cdr3_aa: CASSRGTDNYGYTF; cdr3_nt: TGCGCCAGCAGCCGCGGGACAGACAACTATGGCTACACCTTC